Sequencing of this TCR beta chain was carried out in a study of cytomegalovirus exposure and HLA in healthy donors. The study's findings and limits: Associated with HLA alleles at 0.05 false discovery rate in a later analysis were some 18,000 TCR beta sequences.

Sampled while nominally healthy, donors likely had unrecorded immune exposures. V lost 9 bases, J lost 3 bases, and 10 bases stayed unmatched. This CDR3 is 15 amino acids long. Germline loops: CDR1 SGHNT, CDR2 YYREEE (reference sequence). This clone occurred a few times. Antigen specificity is unknown. The study ran its PCR with 60 Vbeta and 13 Jbeta primers. This table comes from immunoSEQ multiplex PCR, and its TCRdb copy is limited to in-frame clones, with some not included. The sample shows about 210,000 clones, 82% of them seen only once. The chain carries TRBV5-4 and TRBJ1-3; 9 nucleotides match TRBD1. The receptor was derived from a man aged 35 to 55 in good health and CMV-seropositive. The material sequenced was PBMCs. The CDR3 region is CAIGGQGLFGNTIYF. The CDR3 nucleotides are TGTGCCATCGGGGGACAGGGCCTTTTTGGAAACACCATATATTTT.